The clone carrying this T cell receptor beta chain was seen a handful of times. What it binds is not known. Extracted RNA was reverse transcribed, and the resulting cDNA served as sequencing template. This table comes from immunoSEQ multiplex PCR, and its TCRdb copy is limited to in-frame clones, with some not included. Of some 95,000 clones in the sample, roughly 46% are singletons; the top ten hold more than 15%. Treatment described: oral pan-JAK inhibitor, 5-10 mg twice daily. This sample stems from a study of CD8+ T cells in alopecia areata. Notes on the study in general: For patients receiving tofacitinib, scalp clonality and expanded CD8+ clones among the top 100 significantly decreased. Clonality in lesional scalp, especially alopecia totalis/universalis, exceeded that of normal scalp.

CDR3 length: 18 amino acids. V lost 3 bases to trimming and J lost 4 bases; unmatched junction nucleotides: 11. Germline assignment: CDR1 SGDLS and CDR2 YYNGEE. The chain recombines TRBV9 with TRBJ2-2; TRBD2 matches 11 bases. The TCR sequence derives from a human donor with alopecia areata. Here the sequenced sample was CD8+ T cells sorted from blood, taken at week 24, from a patient treated with tofacitinib. The CDR3 reads CASSAPVTSGIFTGELFF. CDR3 coding DNA: TGTGCCAGCAGCGCTCCCGTGACTAGCGGGATTTTCACCGGGGAGCTGTTTTTT.